Listed here is a single T cell receptor beta chain. The PCR had 60 Vbeta and 13 Jbeta primers. Produced via immunoSEQ multiplex PCR; TCRdb's table is partial and in-frame only. This table has about 150,000 clones, 65% to 85% appearing once. The CDR3 is 16 residues long. Germline lookup yields CDR1 LNHDA and CDR2 SQIVND (reference sequence). V lost 3 bases to trimming and J lost 3 bases; unmatched junction nucleotides: 8. This entry is derived from a study of cytomegalovirus exposure and HLA in healthy donors. The sequenced sample consisted of PBMCs. The clonotype comes from a middle-aged woman in good health and CMV-seropositive. This chain joins TRBV19 and TRBJ2-3, with 8 bases that match TRBD2. The CDR3 sequence: CASSIRASGSTDTQYF. The CDR3 coding sequence is TGTGCCAGTAGTATTAGGGCTAGCGGGTCAACAGATACGCAGTATTTT.